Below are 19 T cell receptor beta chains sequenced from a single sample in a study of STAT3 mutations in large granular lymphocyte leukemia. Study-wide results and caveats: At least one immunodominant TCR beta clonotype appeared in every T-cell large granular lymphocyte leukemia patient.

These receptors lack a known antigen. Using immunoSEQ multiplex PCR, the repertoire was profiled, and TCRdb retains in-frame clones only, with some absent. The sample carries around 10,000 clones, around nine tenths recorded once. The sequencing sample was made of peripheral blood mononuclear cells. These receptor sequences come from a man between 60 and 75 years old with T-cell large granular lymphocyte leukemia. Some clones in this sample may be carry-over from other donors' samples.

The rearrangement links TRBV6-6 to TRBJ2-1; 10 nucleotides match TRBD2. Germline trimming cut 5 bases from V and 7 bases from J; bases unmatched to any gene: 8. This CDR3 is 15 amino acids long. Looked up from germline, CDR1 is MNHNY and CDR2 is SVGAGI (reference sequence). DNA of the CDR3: TGTGCCAGCAGTATCTATAGCGGGAGGTCGAATGAGCAGTTCTTC. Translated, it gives CASSIYSGRSNEQFF.

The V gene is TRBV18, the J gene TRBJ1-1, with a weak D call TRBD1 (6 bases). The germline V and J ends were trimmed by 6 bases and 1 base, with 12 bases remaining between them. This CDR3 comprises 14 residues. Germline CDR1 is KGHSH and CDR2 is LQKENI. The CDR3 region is CASSFTGRNTEAFF. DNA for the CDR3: TGTGCCAGCTCGTTCACAGGGCGGAACACTGAAGCTTTCTTT.

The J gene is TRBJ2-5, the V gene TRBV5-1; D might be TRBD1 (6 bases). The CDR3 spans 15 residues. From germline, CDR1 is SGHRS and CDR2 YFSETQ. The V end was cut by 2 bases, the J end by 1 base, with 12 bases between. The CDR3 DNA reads TGCGCCAGCAGCTTCGGGCAGGGGATCCAAGAGACCCAGTACTTC. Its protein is CASSFGQGIQETQYF.

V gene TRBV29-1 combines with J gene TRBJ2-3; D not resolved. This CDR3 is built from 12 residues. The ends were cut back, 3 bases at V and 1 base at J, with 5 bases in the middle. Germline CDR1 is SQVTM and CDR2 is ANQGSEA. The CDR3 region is CSVDDGTDTQYF. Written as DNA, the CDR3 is TGCAGCGTTGATGACGGCACAGATACGCAGTATTTT.

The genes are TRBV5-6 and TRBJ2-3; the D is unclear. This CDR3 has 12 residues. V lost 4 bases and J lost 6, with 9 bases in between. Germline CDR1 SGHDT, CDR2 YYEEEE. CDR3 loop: CASSLPQDTQYF. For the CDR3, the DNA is TGTGCCAGCAGCCTACCCCAGGATACGCAGTATTTT.

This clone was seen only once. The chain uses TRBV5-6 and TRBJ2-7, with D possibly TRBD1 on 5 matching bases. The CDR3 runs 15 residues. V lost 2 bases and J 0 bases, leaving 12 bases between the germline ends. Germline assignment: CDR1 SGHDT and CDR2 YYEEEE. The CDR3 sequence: CASSFPGPSSYEQYF. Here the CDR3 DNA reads TGTGCCAGCAGCTTTCCAGGGCCAAGCTCCTACGAGCAGTACTTC.

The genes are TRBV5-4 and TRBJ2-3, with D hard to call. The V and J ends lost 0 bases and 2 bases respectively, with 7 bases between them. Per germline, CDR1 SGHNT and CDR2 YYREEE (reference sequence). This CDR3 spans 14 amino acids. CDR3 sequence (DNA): TGTGCCAGCAGCTTGGATCGGTTCACAGATACGCAGTATTTT. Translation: CASSLDRFTDTQYF. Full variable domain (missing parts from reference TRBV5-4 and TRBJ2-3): ETGVTQSPTHLIKTRGQQVTLRCSSQSGHNTVSWYQQALGQGPQFIFQYYREEENGRGNFPPRFSGLQFPNYSSELNVNALELDDSALYLCASSLDRFTDTQYFGPGTRLTVL.

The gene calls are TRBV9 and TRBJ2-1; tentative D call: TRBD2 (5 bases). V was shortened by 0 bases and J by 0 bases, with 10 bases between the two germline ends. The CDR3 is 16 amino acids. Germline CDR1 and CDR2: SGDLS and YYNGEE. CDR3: CASSVVGESSYNEQFF. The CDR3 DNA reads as TGTGCCAGCAGCGTAGTTGGGGAGTCCTCCTACAATGAGCAGTTCTTC. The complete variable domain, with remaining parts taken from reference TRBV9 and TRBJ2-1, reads DSGVTQTPKHLITATGQRVTLRCSPRSGDLSVYWYQQSLDQGLQFLIQYYNGEERAKGNILERFSAQQFPDLHSELNLSSLELGDSALYFCASSVVGESSYNEQFFGPGTRLTVL.

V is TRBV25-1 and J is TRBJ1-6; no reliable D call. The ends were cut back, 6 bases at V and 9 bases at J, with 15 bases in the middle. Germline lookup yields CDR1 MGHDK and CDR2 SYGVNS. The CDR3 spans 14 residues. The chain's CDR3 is CASSQDNRGSPLHF. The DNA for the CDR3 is TGTGCCAGCAGCCAGGATAACCGGGGTTCACCCCTCCACTTT.

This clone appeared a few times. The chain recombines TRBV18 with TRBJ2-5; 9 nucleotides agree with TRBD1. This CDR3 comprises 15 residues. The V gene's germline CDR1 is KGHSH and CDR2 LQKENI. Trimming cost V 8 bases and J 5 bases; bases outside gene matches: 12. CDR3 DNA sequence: TGTGCCAGCACCCCAAACAGGGGGCTTTGGGAGACCCAGTACTTC. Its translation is CASTPNRGLWETQYF. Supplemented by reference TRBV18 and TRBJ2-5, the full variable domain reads NAGVMQNPRHLVRRRGQEARLRCSPMKGHSHVYWYRQLPEEGLKFMVYLQKENIIDESGMPKERFSAEFPKEGPSILRIQQVVRGDSAAYFCASTPNRGLWETQYFGPGTRLLVL.

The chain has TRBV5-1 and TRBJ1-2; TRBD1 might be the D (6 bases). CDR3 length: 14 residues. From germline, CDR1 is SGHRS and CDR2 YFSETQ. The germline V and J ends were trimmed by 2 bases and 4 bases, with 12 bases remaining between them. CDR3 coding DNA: TGCGCCAGCAGCTTACGGACAGCCTCCTATGGCTACACCTTC. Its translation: CASSLRTASYGYTF. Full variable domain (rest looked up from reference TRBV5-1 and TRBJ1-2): KAGVTQTPRYLIKTRGQQVTLSCSPISGHRSVSWYQQTPGQGLQFLFEYFSETQRNKGNFPGRFSGRQFSNSRSEMNVSTLELGDSALYLCASSLRTASYGYTFGSGTRLTVV.

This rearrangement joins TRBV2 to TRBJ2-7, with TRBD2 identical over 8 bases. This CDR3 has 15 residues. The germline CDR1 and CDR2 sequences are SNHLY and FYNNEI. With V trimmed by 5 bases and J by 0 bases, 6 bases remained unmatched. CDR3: CASSRAGALSYEQYF. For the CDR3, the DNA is TGTGCCAGCAGTAGAGCGGGAGCTCTCTCCTACGAGCAGTACTTC. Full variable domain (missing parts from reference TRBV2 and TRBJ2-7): EPEVTQTPSHQVTQMGQEVILRCVPISNHLYFYWYRQILGQKVEFLVSFYNNEISEKSEIFDDQFSVERPDGSNFTLKIRSTKLEDSAMYFCASSRAGALSYEQYFGPGTRLTVT.

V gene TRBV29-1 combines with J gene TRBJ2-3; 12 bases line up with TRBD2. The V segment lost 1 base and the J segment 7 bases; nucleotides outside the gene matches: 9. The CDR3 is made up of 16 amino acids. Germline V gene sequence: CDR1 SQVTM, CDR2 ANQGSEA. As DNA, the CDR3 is TGCAGCGTTGAAGGGAAACTAGCGGGAGGAGGATATACGCAGTATTTT. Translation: CSVEGKLAGGGYTQYF.

Here the CDR3 reads CASSEGYGGTNQPQHF. The CDR3, as DNA: TGCGCCAGCAGTGAGGGTTACGGGGGCACAAATCAGCCCCAGCATTTT. The gene calls are TRBV10-2 and TRBJ1-5; a possible D gene is TRBD1 (6 bases). CDR3 length equals 16 residues. Trimming shortened V by 2 bases and J by 4 bases, and 15 bases separated the two germline ends. Germline CDR1 WSHSY, CDR2 SAAADI.

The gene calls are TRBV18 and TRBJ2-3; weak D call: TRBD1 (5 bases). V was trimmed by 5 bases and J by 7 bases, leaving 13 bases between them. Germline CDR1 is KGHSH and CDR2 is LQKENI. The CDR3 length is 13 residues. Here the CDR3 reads CASSLSGLNTQYF. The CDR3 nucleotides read TGTGCCAGCTCATTATCAGGGTTAAATACGCAGTATTTT.

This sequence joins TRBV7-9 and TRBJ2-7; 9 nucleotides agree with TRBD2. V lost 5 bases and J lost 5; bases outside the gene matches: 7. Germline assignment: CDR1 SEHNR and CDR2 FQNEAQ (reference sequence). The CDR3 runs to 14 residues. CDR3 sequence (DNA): TGTGCCAGCAGCCCAGTAGCGGGAGCCGACGAGCAGTACTTC. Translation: CASSPVAGADEQYF.

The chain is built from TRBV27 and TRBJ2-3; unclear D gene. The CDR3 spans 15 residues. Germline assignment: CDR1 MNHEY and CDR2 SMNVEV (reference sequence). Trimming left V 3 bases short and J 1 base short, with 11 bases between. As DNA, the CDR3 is TGTGCCAGCAGTTTCTCGGGTCTAGGCACAGATACGCAGTATTTT. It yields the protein CASSFSGLGTDTQYF.

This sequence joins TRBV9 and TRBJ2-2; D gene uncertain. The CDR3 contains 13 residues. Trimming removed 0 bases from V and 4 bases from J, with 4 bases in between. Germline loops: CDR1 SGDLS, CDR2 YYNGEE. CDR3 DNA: TGTGCCAGCAGCGTAGTCGGCACCGGGGAGCTGTTTTTT. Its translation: CASSVVGTGELFF.

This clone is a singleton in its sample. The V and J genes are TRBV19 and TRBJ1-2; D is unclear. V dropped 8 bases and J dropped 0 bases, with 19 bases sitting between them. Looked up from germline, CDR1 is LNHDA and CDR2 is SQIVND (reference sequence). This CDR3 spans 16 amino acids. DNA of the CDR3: TGTGCCAGTCCCCCCCTCGGTAGACGAACTAACTATGGCTACACCTTC. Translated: CASPPLGRRTNYGYTF.